One and the same sample provided the 2 T cell receptor beta chains below, sequenced in a study of shared clonotypes between healthy human individuals. CD45RO-negative CD8 cells positively selected for CCR7 made up the naive population, which excluded terminally differentiated effector memory CD45RA+ cells. The table came from immunoSEQ multiplex PCR; TCRdb's copy has only in-frame clones and leaves some out. Found here are about 2 million clones, 85% to 95% of them singletons; the top ten hold about 1.1%. The sample was naive CD8+ T cells sorted from blood. Every receptor here comes from a man aged 18 to 30 in good health.

For this clone: The junction differs from germline at one of its ends, possibly a read error. The same CDR3 can be traced to other DNA sequences in this sample. This sequence joins TRBV30 and TRBJ1-2; the D gene is possibly TRBD1 (5 bases). Per the germline V gene, CDR1 is GTSNPN and CDR2 is SVGIG (reference sequence). The CDR3 runs 13 residues. This chain's CDR3 is CAWSPRENYGYTF. Here the CDR3 DNA reads TGTGCCTGGAGTCCCAGGGAAAACTATGGCTATACCTTC.

V gene TRBV5-6 combines with J gene TRBJ1-4; D might be TRBD1 (5 bases). There are 15 residues in the CDR3. Looked up from germline, CDR1 is SGHDT and CDR2 is YYEEEE. Trimming took 0 bases from V and 7 from J, leaving 13 bases between them. The CDR3 loop is CASSLGWGEGEKLFF. CDR3 bases: TGTGCCAGCAGCTTGGGTTGGGGGGAAGGTGAAAAACTGTTTTTT.